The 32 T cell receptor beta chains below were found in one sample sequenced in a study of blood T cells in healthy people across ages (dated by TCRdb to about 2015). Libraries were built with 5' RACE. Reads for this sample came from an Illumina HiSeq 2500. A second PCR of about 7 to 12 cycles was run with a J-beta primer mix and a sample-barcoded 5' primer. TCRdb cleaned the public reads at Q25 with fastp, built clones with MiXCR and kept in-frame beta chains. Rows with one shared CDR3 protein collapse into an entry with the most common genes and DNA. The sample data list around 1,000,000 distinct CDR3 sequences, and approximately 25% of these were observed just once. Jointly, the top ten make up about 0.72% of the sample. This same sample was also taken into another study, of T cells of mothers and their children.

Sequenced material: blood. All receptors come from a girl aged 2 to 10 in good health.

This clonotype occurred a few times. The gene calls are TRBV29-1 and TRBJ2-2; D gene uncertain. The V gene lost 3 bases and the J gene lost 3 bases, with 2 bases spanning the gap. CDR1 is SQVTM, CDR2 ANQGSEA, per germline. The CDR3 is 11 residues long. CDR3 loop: CSVDHTGELFF. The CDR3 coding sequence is TGCAGCGTTGACCACACCGGGGAGCTGTTTTTT.

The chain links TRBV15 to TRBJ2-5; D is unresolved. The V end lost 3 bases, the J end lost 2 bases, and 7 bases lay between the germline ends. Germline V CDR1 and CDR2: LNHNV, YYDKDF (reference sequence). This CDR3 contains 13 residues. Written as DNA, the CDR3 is TGTGCCACCAGCAGGGGTCCTCAAGAGACCCAGTACTTC. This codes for CATSRGPQETQYF.

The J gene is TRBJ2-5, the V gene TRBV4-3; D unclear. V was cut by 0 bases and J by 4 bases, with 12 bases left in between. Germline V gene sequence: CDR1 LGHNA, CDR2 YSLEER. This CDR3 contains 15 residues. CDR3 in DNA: TGCGCCAGCAGCCAAGATCGAGGTGCCCCAGAGACCCAGTACTTC. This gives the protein CASSQDRGAPETQYF.

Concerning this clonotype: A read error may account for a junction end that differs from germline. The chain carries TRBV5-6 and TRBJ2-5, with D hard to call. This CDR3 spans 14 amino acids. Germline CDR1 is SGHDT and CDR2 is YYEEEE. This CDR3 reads CASSSGSAPETPYF. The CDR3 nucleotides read TGTGCCAGCAGCTCCGGTTCGGCGCCAGAGACCCCGTACTTC.

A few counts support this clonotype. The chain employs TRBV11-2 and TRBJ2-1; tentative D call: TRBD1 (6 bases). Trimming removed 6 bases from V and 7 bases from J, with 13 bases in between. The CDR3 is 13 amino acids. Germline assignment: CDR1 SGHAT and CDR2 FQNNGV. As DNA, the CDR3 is TGTGCCAGCAGGGGACACGGAGCTAATGAGCAGTTCTTC. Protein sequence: CASRGHGANEQFF. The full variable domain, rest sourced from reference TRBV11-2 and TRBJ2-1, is EAGVAQSPRYKIIEKRQSVAFWCNPISGHATLYWYQQILGQGPKLLIQFQNNGVVDDSQLPKDRFSAERLKGVDSTLKIQPAKLEDSAVYLCASRGHGANEQFFGPGTRLTVL.

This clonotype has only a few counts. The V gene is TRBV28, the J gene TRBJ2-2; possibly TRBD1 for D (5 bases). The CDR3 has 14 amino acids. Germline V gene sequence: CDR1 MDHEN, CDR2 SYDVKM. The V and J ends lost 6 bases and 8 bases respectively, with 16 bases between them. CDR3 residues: CASRPLQVAGELFF. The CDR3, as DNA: TGTGCCAGCAGGCCGCTACAGGTGGCAGGGGAGCTGTTTTTT. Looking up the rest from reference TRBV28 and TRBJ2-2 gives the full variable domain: DVKVTQSSRYLVKRTGEKVFLECVQDMDHENMFWYRQDPGLGLRLIYFSYDVKMKEKGDIPEGYSVSREKKERFSLILESASTNQTSMYLCASRPLQVAGELFFGEGSRLTVL.

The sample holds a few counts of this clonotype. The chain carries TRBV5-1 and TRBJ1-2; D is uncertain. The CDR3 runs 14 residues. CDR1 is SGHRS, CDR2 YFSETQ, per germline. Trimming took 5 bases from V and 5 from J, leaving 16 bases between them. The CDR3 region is CASSLEGPTYGYTF. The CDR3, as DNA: TGCGCCAGCAGTCTGGAAGGCCCCACGTATGGCTACACCTTC. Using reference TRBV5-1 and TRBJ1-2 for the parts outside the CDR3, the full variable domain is KAGVTQTPRYLIKTRGQQVTLSCSPISGHRSVSWYQQTPGQGLQFLFEYFSETQRNKGNFPGRFSGRQFSNSRSEMNVSTLELGDSALYLCASSLEGPTYGYTFGSGTRLTVV.

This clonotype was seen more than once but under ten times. CDR3 in amino acids: CASRALAGQETQYF. CDR3 DNA: TGTGCCAGCAGGGCTCTGGCAGGTCAAGAGACCCAGTACTTC. This rearrangement joins TRBV6-1 to TRBJ2-5; D remains unclear. The V and J ends lost 6 bases and 2 bases respectively, with 13 bases between them. Looked up from germline, CDR1 is MNHNS and CDR2 is SASEGT. CDR3 length: 14 amino acids.

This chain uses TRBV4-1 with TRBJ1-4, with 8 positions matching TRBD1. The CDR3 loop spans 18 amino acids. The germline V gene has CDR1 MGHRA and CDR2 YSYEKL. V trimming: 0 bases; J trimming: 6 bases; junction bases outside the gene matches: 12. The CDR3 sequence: CASSQDPAGGEGDEKLFF. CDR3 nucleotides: TGCGCCAGCAGCCAAGATCCAGCAGGGGGCGAGGGAGATGAAAAACTGTTTTTT.

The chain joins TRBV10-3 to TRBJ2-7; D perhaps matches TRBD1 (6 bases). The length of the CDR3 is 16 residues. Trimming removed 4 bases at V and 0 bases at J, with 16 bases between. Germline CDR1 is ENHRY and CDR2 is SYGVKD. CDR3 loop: CAISGPPDRDSYEQYF. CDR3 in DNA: TGTGCCATCAGTGGGCCGCCGGACAGAGACTCCTACGAGCAGTACTTC.

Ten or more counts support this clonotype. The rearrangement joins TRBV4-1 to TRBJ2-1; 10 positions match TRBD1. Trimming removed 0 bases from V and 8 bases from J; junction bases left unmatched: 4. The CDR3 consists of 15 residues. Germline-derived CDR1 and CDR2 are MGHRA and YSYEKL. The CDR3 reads CASSQEGTGVDEQFF. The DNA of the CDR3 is TGCGCCAGCAGCCAAGAGGGGACAGGGGTCGATGAGCAGTTCTTC.

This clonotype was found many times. In DNA, the CDR3 is TGCGCCAGCAGCTTTGGTGTGAACTATGGCTACACCTTC. It is translated as CASSFGVNYGYTF. The V gene is TRBV5-1, the J gene TRBJ1-2; unclear D gene. The germline CDR1 and CDR2 sequences are SGHRS and YFSETQ. V was shortened by 2 bases and J by 2 bases, with 7 bases between the two germline ends. CDR3 size: 13 residues.

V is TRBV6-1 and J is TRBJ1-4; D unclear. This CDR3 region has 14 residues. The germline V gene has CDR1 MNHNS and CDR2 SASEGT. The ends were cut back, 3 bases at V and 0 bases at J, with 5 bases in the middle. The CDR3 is CASSDRPTNEKLFF. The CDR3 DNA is TGTGCCAGCAGTGACAGGCCAACTAATGAAAAACTGTTTTTT.

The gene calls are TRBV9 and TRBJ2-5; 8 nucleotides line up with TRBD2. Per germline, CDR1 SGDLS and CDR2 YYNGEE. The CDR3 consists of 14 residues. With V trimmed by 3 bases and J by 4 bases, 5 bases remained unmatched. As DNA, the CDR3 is TGTGCCAGCAGCGGAGCGGGAGAGGGAGAGACCCAGTACTTC. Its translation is CASSGAGEGETQYF.

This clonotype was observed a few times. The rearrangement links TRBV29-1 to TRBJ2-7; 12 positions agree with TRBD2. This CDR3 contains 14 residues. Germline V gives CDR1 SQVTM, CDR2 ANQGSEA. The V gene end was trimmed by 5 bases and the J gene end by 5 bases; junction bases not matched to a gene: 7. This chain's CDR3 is CSVILAGGTNEQYF. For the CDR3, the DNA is TGCAGCGTTATTCTAGCGGGGGGGACCAACGAGCAGTACTTC.

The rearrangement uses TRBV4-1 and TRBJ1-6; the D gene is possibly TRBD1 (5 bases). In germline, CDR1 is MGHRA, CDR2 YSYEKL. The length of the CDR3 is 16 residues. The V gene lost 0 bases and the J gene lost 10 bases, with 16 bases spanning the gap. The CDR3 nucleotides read TGCGCCAGCAGCCAAGAAGGCCAGGGAGAAGGATCACCCCTCCACTTT. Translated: CASSQEGQGEGSPLHF.

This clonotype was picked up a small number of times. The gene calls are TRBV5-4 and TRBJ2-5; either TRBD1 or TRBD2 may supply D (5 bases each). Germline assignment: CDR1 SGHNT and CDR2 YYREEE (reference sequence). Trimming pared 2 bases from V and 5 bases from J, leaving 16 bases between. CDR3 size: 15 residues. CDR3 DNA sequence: TGTGCCAGCAGCTTCGCCGAGTGGGACCGGGAGACCCAGTACTTC. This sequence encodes CASSFAEWDRETQYF.

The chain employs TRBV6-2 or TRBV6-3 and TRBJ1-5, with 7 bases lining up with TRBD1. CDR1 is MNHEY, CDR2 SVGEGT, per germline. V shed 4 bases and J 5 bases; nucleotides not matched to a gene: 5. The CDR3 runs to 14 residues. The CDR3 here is CASSLGQEHQPQHF. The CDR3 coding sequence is TGTGCCAGCAGTTTAGGACAGGAGCATCAGCCCCAGCATTTT.

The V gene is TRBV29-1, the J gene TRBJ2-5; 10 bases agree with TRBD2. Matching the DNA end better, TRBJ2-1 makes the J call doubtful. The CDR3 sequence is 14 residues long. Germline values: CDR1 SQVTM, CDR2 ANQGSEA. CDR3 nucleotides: TGCAGCCATACTAGAGCGGGAGGGCGCAATGAGCAGTTCTTC. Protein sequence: CSHTRAGGRNEQFF.

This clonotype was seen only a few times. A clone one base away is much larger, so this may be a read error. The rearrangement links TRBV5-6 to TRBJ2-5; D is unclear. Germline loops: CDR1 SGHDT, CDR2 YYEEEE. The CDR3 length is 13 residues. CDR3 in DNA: TGTCCCAGCAGCTGGGCAACGCAAGAGACCCAGTACTTC. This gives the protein CPSSWATQETQYF.

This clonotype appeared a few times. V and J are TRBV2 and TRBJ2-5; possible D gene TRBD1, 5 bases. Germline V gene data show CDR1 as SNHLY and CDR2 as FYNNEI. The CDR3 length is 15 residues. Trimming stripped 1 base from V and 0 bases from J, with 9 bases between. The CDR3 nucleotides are TGTGCCAGCAGTGAAGTGACAGCCTACCAAGAGACCCAGTACTTC. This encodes CASSEVTAYQETQYF. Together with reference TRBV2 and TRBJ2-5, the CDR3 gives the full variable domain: EPEVTQTPSHQVTQMGQEVILRCVPISNHLYFYWYRQILGQKVEFLVSFYNNEISEKSEIFDDQFSVERPDGSNFTLKIRSTKLEDSAMYFCASSEVTAYQETQYFGPGTRLLVL.

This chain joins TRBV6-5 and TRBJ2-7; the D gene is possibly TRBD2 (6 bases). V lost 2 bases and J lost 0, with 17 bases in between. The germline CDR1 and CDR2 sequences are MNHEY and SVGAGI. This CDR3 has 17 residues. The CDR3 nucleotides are TGTGCCAGCAGTTACCGGCGGGGCCCCGAATCCTCCTACGAGCAGTACTTC. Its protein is CASSYRRGPESSYEQYF.

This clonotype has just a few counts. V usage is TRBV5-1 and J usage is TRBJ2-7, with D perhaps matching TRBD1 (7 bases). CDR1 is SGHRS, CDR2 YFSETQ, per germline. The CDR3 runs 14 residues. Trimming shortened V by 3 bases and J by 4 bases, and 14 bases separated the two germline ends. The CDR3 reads CASSSGDSEYEQYF. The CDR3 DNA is TGCGCCAGCAGCTCGGGGGACAGTGAATACGAGCAGTACTTC.

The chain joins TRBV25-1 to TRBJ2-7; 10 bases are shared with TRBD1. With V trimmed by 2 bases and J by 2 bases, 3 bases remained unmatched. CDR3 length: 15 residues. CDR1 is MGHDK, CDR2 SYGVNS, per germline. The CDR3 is CASSEGTGVTYEQYF. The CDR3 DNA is TGTGCCAGCAGTGAAGGGACAGGGGTAACCTACGAGCAGTACTTC.

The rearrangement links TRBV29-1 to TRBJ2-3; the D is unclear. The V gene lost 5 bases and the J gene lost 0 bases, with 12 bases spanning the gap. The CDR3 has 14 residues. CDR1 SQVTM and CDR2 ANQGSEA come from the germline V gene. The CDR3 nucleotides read TGCAGCGTTCTAGGTGTTACTAGCACAGATACGCAGTATTTT. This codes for CSVLGVTSTDTQYF.

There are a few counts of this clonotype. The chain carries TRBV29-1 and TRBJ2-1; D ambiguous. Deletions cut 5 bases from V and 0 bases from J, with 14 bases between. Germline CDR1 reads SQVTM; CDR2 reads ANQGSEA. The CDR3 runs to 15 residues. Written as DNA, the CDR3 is TGCAGCGTTTCCCCAGTAGCTGGCTCCTACAATGAGCAGTTCTTC. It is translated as CSVSPVAGSYNEQFF.

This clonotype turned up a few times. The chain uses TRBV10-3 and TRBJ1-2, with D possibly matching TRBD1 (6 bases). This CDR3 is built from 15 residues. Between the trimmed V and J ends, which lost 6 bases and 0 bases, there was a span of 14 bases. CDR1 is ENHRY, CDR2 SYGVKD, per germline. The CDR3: CAIRASGAANYGYTF. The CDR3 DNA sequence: TGTGCCATCAGGGCCTCAGGGGCTGCTAACTATGGCTACACCTTC.

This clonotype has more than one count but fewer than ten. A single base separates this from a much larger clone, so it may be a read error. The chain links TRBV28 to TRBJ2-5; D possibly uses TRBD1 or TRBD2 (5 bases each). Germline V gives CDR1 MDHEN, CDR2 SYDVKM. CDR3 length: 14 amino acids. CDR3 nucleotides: TGTGCCAGCAGTAGACAGCCAAACTACAATGAGCGGTTCTTC. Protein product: CASSRQPNYNERFF.

The chain's CDR3 is CSVKGGRAGETQYF. DNA for the CDR3: TGCAGCGTCAAAGGAGGGAGGGCCGGTGAGACCCAGTACTTC. V gene TRBV29-1 combines with J gene TRBJ2-5, with 7 bases fitting TRBD2. With 6 bases clipped from V and 5 bases from J, the junction kept 12 bases outside the gene matches. Germline CDR1 SQVTM, CDR2 ANQGSEA. The CDR3 totals 14 residues.

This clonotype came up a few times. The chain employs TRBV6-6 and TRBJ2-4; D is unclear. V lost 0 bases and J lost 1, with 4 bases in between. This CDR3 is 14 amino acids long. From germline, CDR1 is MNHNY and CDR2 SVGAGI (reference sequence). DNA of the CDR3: TGTGCCAGCAGTTACTCAGGGGCCAAAAACATTCAGTACTTC. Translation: CASSYSGAKNIQYF.

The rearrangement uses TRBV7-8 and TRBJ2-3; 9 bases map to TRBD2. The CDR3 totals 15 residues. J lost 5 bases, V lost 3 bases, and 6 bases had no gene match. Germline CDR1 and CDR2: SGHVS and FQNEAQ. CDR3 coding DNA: TGTGCCAGCAGCTTCTTAGCGGGAGTGGTAGATACGCAGTATTTT. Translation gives CASSFLAGVVDTQYF. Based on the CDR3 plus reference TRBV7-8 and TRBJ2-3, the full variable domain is GAGVSQSPRYKVAKRGQDVALRCDPISGHVSLFWYQQALGQGPEFLTYFQNEAQLDKSGLPSDRFFAERPEGSVSTLKIQRTQQEDSAVYLCASSFLAGVVDTQYFGPGTRLTVL.

The CDR3, as DNA: TGTGCCAGCAGCTATCGGGCCGAGCCGGGGGGGACCCAGTACTTC. It encodes CASSYRAEPGGTQYF. V and J are TRBV13 and TRBJ2-5, with 7 nucleotides matching TRBD2. Germline V CDR1 and CDR2: PRHDT, FYEKMQ (reference sequence). The CDR3 loop spans 15 amino acids. Losses at the gene ends were 4 bases for V and 7 bases for J; bases not matched to a gene: 12.